This TCR beta chain was retrieved from a study of OX40 agonist ivuxolimab in advanced cancers. As for the study in general: Roughly two fifths of patients had received prior checkpoint inhibitor therapy. One patient with hepatocellular carcinoma and two with cutaneous melanoma, three in all, had partial responses. Study-wide results and caveats: Expanded peripheral T cell antigen specificity was not determined.

A history of autoimmune disease or systemic immunosuppression excluded patients. The CDR3 covers 13 residues. Trimming removed 11 bases at V and 0 bases at J, with 8 bases between. In germline, CDR1 is SNHLY, CDR2 FYNNEI. Here immunoSEQ multiplex PCR was the method, and the copy in TCRdb shows in-frame clones only, minus some. The table lists nearly 50,000 clones, about 81% of them singletons. Regarding this clone: Its antigen is unknown.

The sample in question was CD4+ or CD8+ T cells sorted from blood, obtained in a trial of the OX40 agonist ivuxolimab. V gene TRBV2 combines with J gene TRBJ2-6, with D maybe TRBD2 (7 bases). The source is an adult with an advanced solid tumor such as melanoma, head and neck, liver or kidney cancer. The CDR3 nucleotides read TGTGCCGGGGGGGCCTCTGGGGCCAACGTCCTGACTTTC. Encoded protein: CAGGASGANVLTF.